This T cell receptor (beta chain) appears in the sequencing data of a study of response to subunit inactivated influenza vaccine. This clonotype has a count of ten or more. Its antigen is not identified. Study findings and constraints: Authors suggested each seasonal influenza vaccination recruits few new T cells.

TCRdb reprocessed the RT-PCR reads with MiXCR, giving one entry per CDR3 protein. The sample carries about 520,000 distinct CDR3 sequences, less than 7.5% recorded once. Germline V lookup: CDR1 SGHRS, CDR2 YFSETQ. V lost 4 bases to trimming and J lost 0 bases; unmatched junction nucleotides: 6. The length of the CDR3 is 15 residues. The chain is built from TRBV5-1 and TRBJ2-7; the match to TRBD1 covers 8 bases. This TCR was recovered from a man aged 50 to 69 who received an inactivated influenza vaccine. The source was PBMCs from blood, collected around 25 months after vaccination. The CDR3 coding sequence is TGCGCCAGCAGCCTTGGGACAGGTCACTCCTACGAGCAGTACTTC. Translating gives CASSLGTGHSYEQYF. Based on the CDR3 plus reference TRBV5-1 and TRBJ2-7, the full variable domain is KAGVTQTPRYLIKTRGQQVTLSCSPISGHRSVSWYQQTPGQGLQFLFEYFSETQRNKGNFPGRFSGRQFSNSRSEMNVSTLELGDSALYLCASSLGTGHSYEQYFGPGTRLTVT.